The present T cell receptor (beta chain) was sequenced within a study of OX40 agonist ivuxolimab in advanced cancers. Overall study: Partial responses occurred in three patients (one hepatocellular carcinoma, two cutaneous melanoma). Whole-study findings and limits: CD8+ T cells were the subset that, on average, had more expanded clones than CD4+.

From germline, CDR1 is LNHDA and CDR2 SQIVND (reference sequence). V was clipped by 8 bases and J by 3 bases, with 17 bases between them. The CDR3 spans 14 residues. A remark on this clone: What it binds is not known.

Libraries were prepared by immunoSEQ multiplex PCR; TCRdb keeps only in-frame clonotypes and omits some of them. Among 55,000 to 75,000 clones listed, around 90% were seen once. This receptor was obtained from an adult with an advanced solid tumor such as melanoma, head and neck, liver or kidney cancer. The sequencing here drew on CD4+ or CD8+ T cells sorted from blood, taken in a trial of the OX40 agonist ivuxolimab. This sequence joins TRBV19 and TRBJ2-7; a weak D match, TRBD1 (6 bases). The DNA of the CDR3 is TGTGCCAGTGGCTCACCGGGACACAGCTACGAGCAGTACTTC. Translated: CASGSPGHSYEQYF.